Following are 21 T cell receptor beta chains from one sample sequenced in a study of cytomegalovirus exposure and HLA in healthy donors. Both 60 Vbeta primers and 13 Jbeta primers went into the PCR. TCRdb keeps only in-frame clones here, not all; method: immunoSEQ multiplex PCR. Found here are about 120,000 clones, 77% of them singletons; the top ten hold 4.5% to 6%. Sequences were obtained from PBMCs. These TCRs come from a man between 18 and 29 years old in good health and CMV-seropositive.

V gene TRBV4-1 combines with J gene TRBJ1-1; maybe TRBD1 (6 bases). This CDR3 is 16 amino acids long. The V and J ends lost 1 base and 5 bases respectively, with 17 bases between them. CDR1 is MGHRA, CDR2 YSYEKL, per germline. CDR3 bases: TGCGCCAGCAGCCAAGGGGGGGGCGAGGGTGGAACTGAAGCTTTCTTT. Protein product: CASSQGGGEGGTEAFF.

The genes are TRBV25-1 and TRBJ1-1; 7 bases are a match to TRBD1. This CDR3 has 15 amino acids. CDR1 MGHDK and CDR2 SYGVNS come from the germline V gene. The V and J ends lost 6 bases and 7 bases, in that order; junction bases with no gene match: 14. CDR3 DNA: TGTGCCAGCAGATCTAGGACAGGAAGGGTACTTGAAGCTTTCTTT. It yields the protein CASRSRTGRVLEAFF.

The chain combines TRBV25-1 with TRBJ2-7; D might be TRBD1 (5 bases). The CDR3 consists of 11 residues. Per the germline V gene, CDR1 is MGHDK and CDR2 is SYGVNS. Between the trimmed V and J ends, which lost 8 bases and 4 bases, there was a span of 9 bases. The CDR3 protein is CASWGSYEQYF. The CDR3 nucleotides are TGTGCCAGCTGGGGCTCGTACGAGCAGTACTTC.

The V and J genes are TRBV4-1 and TRBJ2-3; TRBD2 aligns across 9 bases. The CDR3 has 19 amino acids. V gave up 1 base and J gave up 2 bases; unmatched junction bases: 13. Per the germline V gene, CDR1 is MGHRA and CDR2 is YSYEKL. The CDR3 loop is CASSQGSRRLADYTDTQYF. The CDR3 bases are TGCGCCAGCAGCCAAGGGAGCCGGAGACTAGCGGACTACACAGATACGCAGTATTTT.

The table lists this clone with a few counts. V gene TRBV6-4 combines with J gene TRBJ1-1, with D perhaps TRBD1 (6 bases). CDR1 is MRHNA, CDR2 SNTAGT, per germline. The CDR3 runs to 14 residues. V was cut by 2 bases and J by 1 base, with 8 bases left in between. The CDR3 DNA sequence: TGTGCCAGCAGTGACACAGGGAAGAACACTGAAGCTTTCTTT. Amino acids: CASSDTGKNTEAFF.

The chain is built from TRBV11-2 and TRBJ1-1; weak D call: TRBD1 (6 bases). The germline V gene encodes CDR1 SGHAT and CDR2 FQNNGV. V was clipped by 5 bases and J by 11 bases, with 21 bases between them. CDR3 length equals 14 residues. The CDR3: CASSKPPGHKVAFF. In DNA, the CDR3 is TGTGCCAGCAGCAAACCACCGGGACATAAAGTTGCTTTCTTT.

The chain employs TRBV1 and TRBJ2-5; the D segment call TRBD1 is taken from the table without a DNA check. TRBV1 has pseudogene status. The CDR3 sequence is 18 residues long. In DNA, the CDR3 is TGCACCAGCAGCCAAGACCGACCCCGGGACAGGCACCAAGAGACCCAGTACTTC. Its translation: CTSSQDRPRDRHQETQYF.

The rearrangement links TRBV7-9 to TRBJ1-1; D remains ambiguous. Germline values: CDR1 SEHNR, CDR2 FQNEAQ (reference sequence). The CDR3 sequence is 17 residues long. The germline V and J ends were trimmed by 3 bases and 1 base, with 18 bases remaining between them. CDR3 in DNA: TGTGCCAGCAGCTTCCGCTACAAGGAACCAGGGAACACTGAAGCTTTCTTT. It codes for CASSFRYKEPGNTEAFF.

This rearrangement joins TRBV4-1 to TRBJ1-4, with D possibly being TRBD1 (6 bases). Trimming stripped 1 base from V and 12 bases from J, with 18 bases between. Germline V gene data show CDR1 as MGHRA and CDR2 as YSYEKL. This CDR3 is 15 amino acids long. The DNA of the CDR3 is TGCGCCAGCAGCCAAGCACAGGGCAGAGACCCAGAACTGTTTTTT. Amino acids: CASSQAQGRDPELFF.

This clone turned up a few times. This chain links TRBV4-1 with TRBJ2-7, with TRBD1 matching over 9 bases. J gave up 7 bases and V 1 base, and 11 bases lay outside the gene matches. Germline CDR1 and CDR2: MGHRA and YSYEKL. The CDR3 loop spans 16 amino acids. The CDR3 protein is CASSQGLPGQGWEQYF. The CDR3 region has the DNA TGCGCCAGCAGCCAAGGGCTTCCGGGACAGGGCTGGGAGCAGTACTTC.

This CDR3 reads CASSLVPGGSYNEQFF. Written as DNA, the CDR3 is TGTGCCAGCAGCTTAGTTCCGGGGGGTTCCTACAATGAGCAGTTCTTC. The chain recombines TRBV11-2 with TRBJ2-1, with 7 bases fitting TRBD2. Germline V gene data show CDR1 as SGHAT and CDR2 as FQNNGV. This CDR3 is 16 amino acids long. Losses at the gene ends were 1 base for V and 1 base for J; bases not matched to a gene: 4.

The rearrangement links TRBV10-3 to TRBJ1-4; TRBD1 is a possible D gene (5 bases). CDR1 and CDR2 from the germline V gene are ENHRY and SYGVKD. The CDR3 extends over 15 amino acids. Trimming took off 0 bases at V and 2 bases at J, with 7 bases between the two ends. The CDR3 DNA follows: TGTGCCATCAGTGAGTCGTACAGGACTAATGAAAAACTGTTTTTT. Translated: CAISESYRTNEKLFF.

The V gene is TRBV27, the J gene TRBJ2-5; D is possibly TRBD2 (6 bases). The CDR3 spans 14 residues. V was trimmed by 5 bases and J by 2 bases, leaving 12 bases between them. CDR1 and CDR2 from the germline V gene are MNHEY and SMNVEV (reference sequence). CDR3 sequence: CASSPGLQQETQYF. The CDR3 DNA follows: TGTGCCAGCAGTCCGGGACTGCAACAAGAGACCCAGTACTTC.

This clone was seen only a few times. The V gene is TRBV19, the J gene TRBJ1-1; 11 bases line up with TRBD1. Germline lookup yields CDR1 LNHDA and CDR2 SQIVND (reference sequence). CDR3 length: 16 residues. V shed 6 bases, J shed 1 base, and the junction held 7 bases outside the gene matches. DNA for the CDR3: TGTGCCAGTAGGGACGGACAGGGGGCCTCGAACACTGAAGCTTTCTTT. Its protein is CASRDGQGASNTEAFF.

The CDR3 DNA reads as TGTGCCAGCAGCAAAACTAGCGGAAGCTCCTACAATGAGCAGTTCTTC. Translated, it gives CASSKTSGSSYNEQFF. The chain employs TRBV5-5 and TRBJ2-1, with TRBD2 matching 8 bases. Per germline, CDR1 SGHKS and CDR2 YYEKEE (reference sequence). Trimming at V came to 4 bases and at J to 0 bases, leaving 6 bases not matched to a gene. This CDR3 has 16 residues.

This clone was seen only once. The genes are TRBV6-1 and TRBJ1-4, with D tentatively TRBD1 (5 bases). The germline gives CDR1 MNHNS, CDR2 SASEGT. V was cut by 7 bases and J by 3 bases, with 15 bases left in between. CDR3 size: 15 residues. The CDR3 DNA follows: TGTGCCAGCACTTTTAGGGGCCGAGCTAATGAAAAACTGTTTTTT. This translates into CASTFRGRANEKLFF.

The chain links TRBV4-2 to TRBJ2-3; 16 bases line up with TRBD2. There are 18 residues in the CDR3. Germline trimming cut 2 bases from V and 6 bases from J; bases unmatched to any gene: 8. Germline CDR1 LGHNA, CDR2 YNFKEQ. CDR3 sequence: CASSQYGTSGGATDTQYF. CDR3 DNA: TGTGCCAGCAGCCAATACGGGACTAGCGGGGGGGCAACTGATACGCAGTATTTT.

The rearrangement uses TRBV4-2 and TRBJ1-2, with a possible D match to TRBD1 (6 bases). V gave up 0 bases and J gave up 4 bases, with 15 bases separating them. The CDR3 is 16 residues long. Germline-derived CDR1 and CDR2 are LGHNA and YNFKEQ. CDR3 in DNA: TGTGCCAGCAGCCAAGAGGGGGCAGGGGCCTTCTATGGCTACACCTTC. It is translated as CASSQEGAGAFYGYTF.

The chain joins TRBV9 to TRBJ1-1; D is unclear. CDR3 length: 17 amino acids. CDR1 and CDR2 from the germline V gene are SGDLS and YYNGEE. The V and J ends lost 3 bases and 4 bases respectively, with 22 bases between them. CDR3 nucleotide sequence: TGTGCCAGCAGCGACAAAAGAACCGGTCCCTCGGGCACTGAAGCTTTCTTT. This encodes CASSDKRTGPSGTEAFF.

This chain connects TRBV29-1 to TRBJ1-2; 10 positions match TRBD1. With V trimmed by 3 bases and J by 6 bases, 1 base remained unmatched. Germline V lookup: CDR1 SQVTM, CDR2 ANQGSEA. This CDR3 region has 12 residues. The CDR3 sequence: CSVEGQGNGYTF. The CDR3 DNA follows: TGCAGCGTTGAGGGACAGGGGAATGGCTACACCTTC.

In its sample, this clone was seen once. This chain connects TRBV5-1 to TRBJ2-5; maybe TRBD1 (6 bases). The CDR3 contains 14 residues. CDR1 and CDR2 (germline): SGHRS, YFSETQ. Trimming took 7 bases from V and 4 from J, leaving 17 bases between them. The CDR3 protein is CASCRSRGLETQYF. The CDR3 nucleotides are TGCGCCAGCTGCCGATCCAGGGGCCTAGAGACCCAGTACTTC.